Following are 25 T cell receptor beta chains from one sample sequenced in a study of spatial heterogeneity in lung cancer. This sample's time point: sample taken at primary tumor resection. One entry per CDR3 protein results from TCRdb running MiXCR on the 5' RACE reads. The data show some 7,000 distinct CDR3 sequences, 6% to 7% seen once. The material was PBMCs, obtained at surgery. These receptors were collected from a male donor with early-stage non-small cell lung cancer.

This clonotype is deemed medium-sized (0.01 to 0.1%). The chain is built from TRBV29-1 and TRBJ2-3; 7 nucleotides align to TRBD1. The ends lost 5 bases at V and 6 bases at J; junction bases unmatched: 11. The CDR3 covers 14 residues. Per the germline V gene, CDR1 is SQVTM and CDR2 is ANQGSEA. Here the CDR3 reads CSVPGQPLWDTQYF. In DNA form, the CDR3 reads TGCAGCGTTCCGGGACAGCCCCTGTGGGATACGCAGTATTTT.

V gene TRBV5-6 combines with J gene TRBJ2-4, with D unresolved. The CDR3 length is 16 residues. V was clipped by 3 bases and J by 1 base, with 14 bases between them. Germline V gives CDR1 SGHDT, CDR2 YYEEEE. In nucleotides, the CDR3 is TGTGCCAGCAGCTCTTATAGTGAAACGGCCAAAAACATTCAGTACTTC. Its protein product is CASSSYSETAKNIQYF.

At least ten counts were recorded for this clonotype. This chain joins TRBV29-1 and TRBJ1-1, with D possibly matching TRBD1 (6 bases). CDR1 and CDR2 from the germline V gene are SQVTM and ANQGSEA. The CDR3 covers 13 residues. V lost 6 bases and J 4 bases, leaving 15 bases between the germline ends. CDR3 bases: TGCAGCGTGTCACAGGGAAGTAGCACTGAAGCTTTCTTT. It specifies CSVSQGSSTEAFF.

The rearrangement uses TRBV30 and TRBJ1-5, with D unclear. Per germline, CDR1 GTSNPN and CDR2 SVGIG (reference sequence). With 5 bases removed from V and 4 bases from J, the gap between germline ends came to 9 bases. This CDR3 comprises 12 residues. CDR3 sequence reads: CAWGSPNQPQHF. DNA of the CDR3: TGTGCCTGGGGATCCCCAAATCAGCCCCAGCATTTT.

This clonotype was counted ten times or more. This chain uses TRBV29-1 with TRBJ2-2, with D possibly being TRBD2 (5 bases). CDR1 and CDR2 (germline): SQVTM, ANQGSEA. This CDR3 spans 12 amino acids. V lost 7 bases and J 3 bases, leaving 9 bases between the germline ends. The CDR3 spells CSAGVHTGELFF. The CDR3 coding sequence is TGCAGCGCCGGGGTTCACACCGGGGAGCTGTTTTTT.

This clonotype was counted many times. This chain joins TRBV5-1 and TRBJ2-5; D is ambiguous. The CDR3 is 14 amino acids. Trimming stripped 7 bases from V and 5 bases from J, with 18 bases between. In germline, CDR1 is SGHRS, CDR2 YFSETQ. CDR3 nucleotides: TGCGCCAGCCGTGATTCTACAGTGGGGGAGACCCAGTACTTC. It codes for CASRDSTVGETQYF.

There are a few counts of this clonotype. The genes are TRBV12-3 or TRBV12-4 and TRBJ2-5, with D perhaps given as TRBD1 or TRBD2 (5 bases each). V was clipped by 3 bases and J by 9 bases, with 14 bases between them. The CDR3 consists of 13 residues. CDR3: CASSFDSLGAQYF. As DNA, the CDR3 is TGTGCCAGCAGTTTTGACAGCCTCGGGGCCCAGTACTTC.

This clonotype has at least ten counts. This rearrangement joins TRBV12-3 or TRBV12-4 to TRBJ1-6, with D unresolved. Trimming pared 4 bases from V and 2 bases from J, leaving 6 bases between. This CDR3 spans 14 amino acids. The CDR3 spells CASSWEAYNSPLHF. The CDR3 DNA follows: TGTGCCAGCAGTTGGGAGGCCTATAATTCACCCCTCCACTTT.

This chain uses TRBV30 with TRBJ2-7; 8 positions agree with TRBD2. Per germline, CDR1 GTSNPN and CDR2 SVGIG (reference sequence). The CDR3 is 14 amino acids. The trim removed 0 bases at V and 2 bases at J, leaving 3 bases unmatched. The CDR3 sequence is CAWSVTSGAYEQYF. The CDR3 nucleotides are TGTGCCTGGAGTGTAACTAGCGGTGCCTACGAGCAGTACTTC.

Ten or more counts support this clonotype. The rearrangement links TRBV19 to TRBJ2-1, with 9 bases matching TRBD2. Germline V gene data show CDR1 as LNHDA and CDR2 as SQIVND (reference sequence). This CDR3 is 15 amino acids long. V dropped 3 bases and J dropped 6; count of bases not matched to a gene: 6. The CDR3 bases are TGTGCCAGTAGTATGGGACTAGCAGTCGGCAATGAGCAGTTCTTC. Translated: CASSMGLAVGNEQFF.

The chain couples TRBV20-1 to TRBJ2-3; perhaps TRBD2 as D (7 bases). V lost 1 base and J lost 2, with 13 bases in between. Germline CDR1 DFQATT, CDR2 SNEGSKA (reference sequence). This CDR3 spans 15 amino acids. CDR3 coding DNA: TGCAGTGCTAGAGCGGCGGGGGCCCCCACAGATACGCAGTATTTT. This gives the protein CSARAAGAPTDTQYF.

In its sample, this clonotype was seen many times. This chain uses TRBV10-3 with TRBJ2-1, with D unresolved. CDR3 length equals 14 residues. Trimming pared 4 bases from V and 6 bases from J, leaving 13 bases between. The germline V gene has CDR1 ENHRY and CDR2 SYGVKD. This CDR3 is CAISVATVINEQFF. In DNA, the CDR3 is TGTGCCATCAGTGTGGCGACGGTAATCAATGAGCAGTTCTTC.

This clonotype was seen at least ten times. The chain combines TRBV19 with TRBJ2-2; possible D gene TRBD1, 6 bases. The CDR3 length is 15 residues. Per the germline V gene, CDR1 is LNHDA and CDR2 is SQIVND (reference sequence). V was pared by 7 bases and J by 7 bases, with 19 bases between. The DNA of the CDR3 is TGTGCCAGTACAGGGGCTCCCGGAGAGTACGGGGAGCTGTTTTTT. It yields the protein CASTGAPGEYGELFF.

This clonotype was recorded at least ten times. The J gene is TRBJ1-2, the V gene TRBV4-1; TRBD1 aligns across 8 bases. The CDR3 sequence is 15 residues long. The V and J ends lost 0 bases and 8 bases, in that order; junction bases with no gene match: 8. Germline CDR1 is MGHRA and CDR2 is YSYEKL. The CDR3 sequence: CASSQDGDRPQGYTF. For the CDR3, the DNA is TGCGCCAGCAGCCAAGATGGGGACAGGCCACAAGGCTACACCTTC.

This clonotype occurred many times. The chain uses TRBV5-1 and TRBJ1-2; D ambiguous. Germline V lookup: CDR1 SGHRS, CDR2 YFSETQ. This CDR3 has 15 residues. V lost 0 bases and J lost 0, with 9 bases in between. The CDR3 DNA sequence: TGCGCCAGCAGCTTGGAATTCGGAGCTAACTATGGCTACACCTTC. Translation gives CASSLEFGANYGYTF.

This clonotype occurred many times. The chain carries TRBV11-1 and TRBJ2-1, with TRBD2 identical over 9 bases. Per germline, CDR1 SGHAT and CDR2 FQDESV (reference sequence). CDR3 length: 15 residues. The junction had 6 bases not matched to a gene; V was cut back by 4 bases and J by 5 bases. This CDR3 reads CASSSLAGGNNEQFF. The CDR3 nucleotides are TGTGCCAGCAGCTCCCTGGCGGGAGGGAACAATGAGCAGTTCTTC.

The sample holds many counts of this clonotype. The CDR3 nucleotides read TGTGCCAGCAGCTCCCCTACTTGGGACAGCGTTTCTGGAAACACCATATATTTT. It yields the protein CASSSPTWDSVSGNTIYF. The chain couples TRBV7-9 to TRBJ1-3; TRBD1 matches 7 bases. The CDR3 runs 18 residues. Germline V gene sequence: CDR1 SEHNR, CDR2 FQNEAQ (reference sequence). The V gene end was trimmed by 4 bases and the J gene end by 1 base; junction bases not matched to a gene: 13. Variable domain in full (rest from reference TRBV7-9 and TRBJ1-3): DTGVSQNPRHKITKRGQNVTFRCDPISEHNRLYWYRQTLGQGPEFLTYFQNEAQLEKSRLLSDRFSAERPKGSFSTLEIQRTEQGDSAMYLCASSSPTWDSVSGNTIYFGEGSWLTVV.

The chain employs TRBV12-5 and TRBJ2-2; D unresolved. The CDR3 runs to 14 residues. CDR1 and CDR2 (germline): LGHNT, FRNRAP. V was clipped by 1 base and J by 4 bases, with 7 bases between them. CDR3 coding DNA: TGTGCTAGTGGTTTGGGGACGATCACCGGGGAGCTGTTTTTT. It yields the protein CASGLGTITGELFF.

This clonotype is medium-sized (0.01 to 0.1%) in the sample. The rearrangement links TRBV4-1 to TRBJ2-7; 8 nucleotides align to TRBD1. V shed 4 bases, J shed 5 bases, and the junction held 4 bases outside the gene matches. The CDR3 is 13 residues long. Germline assignment: CDR1 MGHRA and CDR2 YSYEKL. The CDR3 DNA reads TGCGCCAGCAGCCGGACAGGGAGCGACGAGCAGTACTTC. Amino acid sequence: CASSRTGSDEQYF.

This clonotype was counted at least ten times. This chain connects TRBV29-1 to TRBJ2-1, with 11 bases identical to TRBD2. The trim removed 7 bases at V and 5 bases at J, leaving 4 bases unmatched. The germline gives CDR1 SQVTM, CDR2 ANQGSEA. CDR3 length: 13 amino acids. This CDR3 is CSAGTSGNNEQFF. CDR3 bases: TGCAGCGCCGGGACTAGCGGAAACAATGAGCAGTTCTTC.

This clonotype occurred many times. The V and J genes are TRBV2 and TRBJ1-1, with 7 bases aligning to TRBD1. The CDR3 length is 15 residues. V gave up 4 bases and J gave up 5 bases; unmatched junction bases: 10. Germline CDR1 is SNHLY and CDR2 is FYNNEI. CDR3 bases: TGTGCCAGCAGTGTCTTGGACAGGAGCGGGACTGAAGCTTTCTTT. It is translated as CASSVLDRSGTEAFF.

This clonotype was picked up many times. The chain is built from TRBV2 and TRBJ1-6; a weak D match, TRBD1 (6 bases). CDR3 size: 15 residues. Germline CDR1 is SNHLY and CDR2 is FYNNEI. V was pared by 1 base and J by 9 bases, with 13 bases between. The CDR3 nucleotides read TGTGCCAGCAGTGAAGACCCCGGACAGTTTTCACCCCTCCACTTT. Translation gives CASSEDPGQFSPLHF.

The sample holds a few counts of this clonotype. The rearrangement links TRBV20-1 to TRBJ1-2; no clear D. The V gene lost 3 bases and the J gene lost 8 bases, with 19 bases spanning the gap. There are 14 residues in the CDR3. In germline, CDR1 is DFQATT, CDR2 SNEGSKA (reference sequence). This CDR3 is CSARPGKSSLGYTF. The DNA for the CDR3 is TGCAGTGCTAGGCCGGGAAAATCCTCCCTGGGCTACACCTTC.

This clonotype has at least ten counts. The chain employs TRBV5-1 and TRBJ2-1, with 13 nucleotides matching TRBD2. The CDR3 is 18 residues long. Germline V lookup: CDR1 SGHRS, CDR2 YFSETQ. After removal of 0 bases from V and 5 bases from J, the junction contained 8 bases not matched to a gene. CDR3: CASSLAWTGLAGNNEQFF. The CDR3 DNA is TGCGCCAGCAGCTTGGCCTGGACGGGACTAGCGGGGAACAATGAGCAGTTCTTC.

This clonotype was seen more than once but under ten times. This chain uses TRBV10-3 with TRBJ1-1, with 9 positions matching TRBD1. Germline V gives CDR1 ENHRY, CDR2 SYGVKD. The CDR3 length is 15 residues. V shed 6 bases, J shed 4 bases, and the junction held 9 bases outside the gene matches. CDR3 in amino acids: CAISGTGGAGTEAFF. Written as DNA, the CDR3 is TGTGCCATCAGCGGCACAGGGGGCGCGGGCACTGAAGCTTTCTTT.